This T cell receptor (beta chain) appears in the sequencing data of a study of a mutant IDH1 vaccine in newly diagnosed glioma. Overall study: Sex distribution of treated patients was roughly 60% male and roughly 38% female; mean age was about 41 years. Whole-study findings and limits: In 85% to 95% of patients, immune responses induced by the vaccine occurred.

Time point meaning: week 35, safety follow-up. A 20-mer mutant IDH1 peptide at 300 ug was injected subcutaneously with topical imiquimod. Measured with immunoSEQ multiplex PCR; TCRdb has only the in-frame clones, and not every one. The repertoire includes 34,000 or so clones, approximately 77% of them detected once, and approximately 15% sits in the top ten. To note about this clone: Its cognate antigen is unknown.

In germline, CDR1 is MDHEN, CDR2 SYDVKM. The CDR3 is 12 amino acids. Trimming removed 7 bases from V and 7 bases from J, with 14 bases in between. The sequence was collected from a man aged 30 to 45 with glioma. The sample in question was PBMCs, obtained from a glioma patient whose treatment included an IDH1 peptide vaccine. The chain uses TRBV28 and TRBJ2-7, with no clear D. Here the CDR3 DNA reads TGTGCCAGCACTTCCTTCTTGGCTGAGCAGTACTTC. It is translated as CASTSFLAEQYF.